This TCR beta chain comes out of a study of response to subunit inactivated influenza vaccine. Each CDR3 protein is one row after TCRdb ran MiXCR on the RT-PCR reads. The table lists 500,000 to 550,000 distinct CDR3 sequences, 20% to 25% of them singletons. CDR1 is SNHLY and CDR2 is FYNNEI in the germline V gene. The CDR3 covers 15 residues. V shed 7 bases and J 1 base; nucleotides not matched to a gene: 9. These data were likewise used in another study, on T cells expressing NK-cell markers. Turning to that study: Researchers built TCR beta cDNA using 5'RACE template switching with UMIs.

J is TRBJ1-2 and V is TRBV2; 7 bases agree with TRBD1. The material sequenced was CD4+ T cells sorted from PBMCs, taken 12 days after vaccination. This TCR was sampled from a man aged 50 to 60 who received an inactivated influenza vaccine. The CDR3 DNA sequence: TGTGCCAGCACCGCGACAGGGAGAAATAACTATGGCTACACCTTC. This gives the protein CASTATGRNNYGYTF.